The entry that follows covers one T cell receptor (beta chain) sequence. It lacks a known antigen. It has no much larger one-base neighbor in the sample; base qualities were not kept. Checkpoint therapy was initiated 14 to 28 days after autologous transplant, and ipilimumab was administered at 1 mg/kg intravenously on day 1 of selected weeks. The nivolumab dose was 3 mg/kg intravenously, delivered on day 1 of weeks 1, 4, 7, 10, and every two weeks through week 26. Combined checkpoint inhibition with ipilimumab and nivolumab as consolidation after autologous stem cell transplantation was tested in a Phase Ib clinical trial. Its CDR3 holds 15 amino acids, cysteine through phenylalanine. Only the CDR3 part of the read is kept: 45 bases, read in frame from the first base. The germline V end is reduced by 3 bases and the J end by 3 bases; junction bases left unmatched: 6. The germline V gene (reference sequence) sets CDR1 to MNHEY and CDR2 to SMNVEV.

This sample is drawn from a study of ipilimumab plus nivolumab after autologous stem cell transplantation (dated by TCRdb to the early 2020s). For the study in its entirety: The median number of doses received by trial patients was roughly five for ipilimumab and roughly 8 for nivolumab. Included in the myeloma cohort were high-risk transplant-naive patients as well as patients relapsing within 3 years of a first autologous transplant. Patients undergoing autologous transplant for high-risk diffuse large B cell lymphoma, mature T cell lymphoma, or multiple myeloma were enrolled in the trial. The intent-to-treat population of the trial was made up of 35 to 40 patients. The paper as a whole reports these results and caveats: The authors concluded that, as post-transplant consolidation, combined checkpoint inhibition appeared tolerable. According to the authors, a biologic rationale for studying the approach further came from T cell receptor repertoire, regulatory T cell phenotype and gut microbiota profiles.

Library preparation was by the immunoSEQ multiplex PCR assay. Here the immuneACCESS table is served through TCRdb, limited to in-frame sequences with V and J called. Missing clones are a known gap in these copies; in checked studies unresolved V genes cover under half, and the rest lacks a known reason. The sample contains about 47,000 clones, roughly 90% of them found a single time. 0.88% of the sample lies in the top ten. The chain was built from TRBV27 and TRBJ2-3; TRBD1 matches 7 bases in the middle. Sequenced here: PBMCs, sampled in a trial of ipilimumab plus nivolumab as post-transplant consolidation. This clonotype originated in a male donor with multiple myeloma. The CDR3 has the sequence CASSFRQGQTDTQYF. The sequence in DNA is TGTGCCAGCAGTTTCCGACAGGGTCAAACAGATACGCAGTATTTT.